This T cell receptor (beta chain) is drawn from a study of blood T cell repertoires in COVID-19. The wider study: COVID-19 samples, acute and convalescent, were from the United States, Italy and Spain. Sources were T cells, B-cell-depleted T cells, or PBMCs; the material itself was cDNA or gDNA.

Under the authors' procedure: Amplified reference gene primers provided the basis for estimating nucleated cell counts. Produced via immunoSEQ multiplex PCR; TCRdb's table is partial and in-frame only. That table gives V, J and clone size, and the DNA gave D and trimming. The sample yields 230,000 or so clones, 80% to 90% seen once. Seattle enrolled patients during active infection and tracked them longitudinally. The CDR3 consists of 17 residues. V was trimmed by 2 bases and J by 7 bases, leaving 22 bases between them. The germline V gene encodes CDR1 SEHNR and CDR2 FQNEAQ (reference sequence). Source material: peripheral blood. The chain links TRBV7-9 to TRBJ2-3; D remains unclear. The clonotype originates from a woman of 80 years or more with COVID-19, enrolled during active disease. CDR3 coding DNA: TGTGCCAGCAGCTTACGACTGCGGCTACTGAACCTCAATACGCAGTATTTT. Protein product: CASSLRLRLLNLNTQYF.